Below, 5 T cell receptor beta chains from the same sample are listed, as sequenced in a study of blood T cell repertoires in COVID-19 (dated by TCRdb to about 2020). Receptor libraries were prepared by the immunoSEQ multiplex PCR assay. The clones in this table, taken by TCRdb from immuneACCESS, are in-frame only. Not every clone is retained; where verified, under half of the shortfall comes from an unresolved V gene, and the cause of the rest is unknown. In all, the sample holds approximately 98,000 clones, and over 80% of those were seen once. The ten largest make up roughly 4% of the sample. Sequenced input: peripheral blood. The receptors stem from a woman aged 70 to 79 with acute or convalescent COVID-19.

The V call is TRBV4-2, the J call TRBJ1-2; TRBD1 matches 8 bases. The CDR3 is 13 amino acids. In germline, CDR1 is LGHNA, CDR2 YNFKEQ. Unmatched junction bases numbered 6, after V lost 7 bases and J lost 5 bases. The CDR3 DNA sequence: TGTGCCAGCACTTCGGGACAGGCGTATGGCTACACCTTC. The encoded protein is CASTSGQAYGYTF.

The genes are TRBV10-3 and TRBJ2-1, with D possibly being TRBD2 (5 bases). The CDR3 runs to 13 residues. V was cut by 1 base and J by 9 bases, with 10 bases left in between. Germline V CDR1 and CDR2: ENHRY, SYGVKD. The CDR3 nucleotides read TGTGCCATCAGTGAGTTTTCGGGGATTGAGCAGTTCTTC. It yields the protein CAISEFSGIEQFF.

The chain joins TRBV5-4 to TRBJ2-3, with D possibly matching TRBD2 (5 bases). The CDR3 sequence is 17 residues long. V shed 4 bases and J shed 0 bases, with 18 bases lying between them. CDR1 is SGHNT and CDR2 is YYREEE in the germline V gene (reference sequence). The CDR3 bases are TGTGCCAGCAGCCGGACCTCGGCGGGCCTAAGCACAGATACGCAGTATTTT. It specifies CASSRTSAGLSTDTQYF.

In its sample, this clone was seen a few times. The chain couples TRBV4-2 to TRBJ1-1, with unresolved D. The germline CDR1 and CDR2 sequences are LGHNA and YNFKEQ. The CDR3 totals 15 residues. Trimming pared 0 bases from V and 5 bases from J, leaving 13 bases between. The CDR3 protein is CASSQDEGRGTEAFF. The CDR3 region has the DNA TGTGCCAGCAGCCAAGATGAGGGTCGGGGAACTGAAGCTTTCTTT.

CDR3 bases: TGTGCCAGCAGCCTGATGACTCGGGTAGAGGACTATGGCTACACCTTC. Translation gives CASSLMTRVEDYGYTF. J is TRBJ1-2 and V is TRBV5-4; no clear D gene. Germline V gene lookup returns CDR1 SGHNT and CDR2 YYREEE (reference sequence). Trimming left V 4 bases short and J 3 bases short, with 19 bases between. This CDR3 is 16 amino acids long.